These 26 T cell receptor beta chains share one sample of origin, sequenced in a study of blood T cell repertoires in COVID-19. Only in-frame clones appear in the TCRdb table, and some are missing; sequencing was by immunoSEQ multiplex PCR. The top ten hold 24% of the sample, which has tens of thousands of clones, 75% to 85% seen once. The sample was peripheral blood. The origin of the receptors is a human donor in a cohort sampled during active COVID-19.

This chain connects TRBV19 to TRBJ2-2; D is unresolved. Deletions cut 4 bases from V and 4 bases from J, with 10 bases between. Looked up from germline, CDR1 is LNHDA and CDR2 is SQIVND (reference sequence). CDR3 size: 14 residues. The CDR3 region has the DNA TGTGCCAGTAGTAGAGACCCAGGCACCGGGGAGCTGTTTTTT. Residues: CASSRDPGTGELFF. The entire variable domain, with the rest obtained from reference TRBV19 and TRBJ2-2, is as follows: DGGITQSPKYLFRKEGQNVTLSCEQNLNHDAMYWYRQDPGQGLRLIYYSQIVNDFQKGDIAEGYSVSREKKESFPLTVTSAQKNPTAFYLCASSRDPGTGELFFGEGSRLTVL.

This rearrangement joins TRBV9 to TRBJ2-1, with 9 positions matching TRBD2. V dropped 0 bases and J dropped 6; count of bases not matched to a gene: 10. CDR1 SGDLS and CDR2 YYNGEE come from the germline V gene. The CDR3 extends over 17 amino acids. The CDR3 nucleotides are TGTGCCAGCAGCGTAGACCCGGGACTAGCATTTGTCAATGAGCAGTTCTTC. Protein product: CASSVDPGLAFVNEQFF.

The genes are TRBV13 and TRBJ2-7; 7 nucleotides match TRBD1. With V trimmed by 4 bases and J by 2 bases, 11 bases remained unmatched. In germline, CDR1 is PRHDT, CDR2 FYEKMQ (reference sequence). This CDR3 comprises 16 residues. CDR3: CASSSITGEVPYEQYF. The CDR3, as DNA: TGTGCCAGCAGCTCAATAACAGGGGAAGTTCCCTACGAGCAGTACTTC.

The chain employs TRBV4-2 and TRBJ1-1; the D is unclear. V shed 2 bases and J shed 4 bases, with 11 bases lying between them. The CDR3 is made up of 14 amino acids. CDR1 and CDR2 from the germline V gene are LGHNA and YNFKEQ. The CDR3 is CASSQPREATEAFF. For the CDR3, the DNA is TGTGCCAGCAGCCAACCCCGGGAGGCCACTGAAGCTTTCTTT.

DNA of the CDR3: TGCGCCAGCAGCAATGACGGGGGACCGTCAACTAATGAAAAACTGTTTTTT. Translation gives CASSNDGGPSTNEKLFF. The chain links TRBV4-1 to TRBJ1-4, with a tentative D call TRBD1 (5 bases). The CDR3 totals 17 residues. The V and J ends lost 5 bases and 0 bases respectively, with 16 bases between them. Germline CDR1 reads MGHRA; CDR2 reads YSYEKL.

The chain is built from TRBV11-3 and TRBJ1-1; no clear D. The germline V and J ends were trimmed by 1 base and 1 base, with 4 bases remaining between them. CDR3 length: 13 amino acids. CDR1 and CDR2 from the germline V gene are SGHNT and YENEEA. The CDR3: CASSLAGNTEAFF. The DNA of the CDR3 is TGTGCCAGCAGCTTAGCGGGGAACACTGAAGCTTTCTTT. Looking up the rest from reference TRBV11-3 and TRBJ1-1 gives the full variable domain: EAGVVQSPRYKIIEKKQPVAFWCNPISGHNTLYWYLQNLGQGPELLIRYENEEAVDDSQLPKDRFSAERLKGVDSTLKIQPAELGDSAVYLCASSLAGNTEAFFGQGTRLTVV.

CDR3 DNA sequence: TGTGCCAGCTCACCCCAACCGGGACAGGACTACGAGCAGTACTTC. Protein sequence: CASSPQPGQDYEQYF. V usage is TRBV18 and J usage is TRBJ2-7, with 8 bases fitting TRBD1. Germline values: CDR1 KGHSH, CDR2 LQKENI. Losses at the gene ends were 3 bases for V and 3 bases for J; bases not matched to a gene: 7. This CDR3 spans 15 amino acids.

The chain is built from TRBV4-2 and TRBJ2-5, with D possibly TRBD1 on 5 matching bases. The V end lost 0 bases, the J end lost 5 bases, and 7 bases lay between the germline ends. Germline CDR1 and CDR2: LGHNA and YNFKEQ. This CDR3 is 13 amino acids long. In DNA, the CDR3 is TGTGCCAGCAGCCAAGACAGGGTTGAGACCCAGTACTTC. Translating gives CASSQDRVETQYF.

This chain uses TRBV19 with TRBJ1-5; TRBD1 is a possible D gene (6 bases). Germline CDR1 and CDR2: LNHDA and SQIVND (reference sequence). Trimming took 4 bases from V and 0 from J, leaving 16 bases between them. The CDR3 length is 17 residues. This CDR3 reads CASSTGQLGYSNQPQHF. Written as DNA, the CDR3 is TGTGCCAGTAGTACTGGACAGCTGGGGTATAGCAATCAGCCCCAGCATTTT.

This chain uses TRBV19 with TRBJ1-1, with TRBD1 matching over 8 bases. The CDR3 is 14 amino acids. The junction had 5 bases not matched to a gene; V was cut back by 5 bases and J by 3 bases. CDR1 and CDR2 (germline): LNHDA, SQIVND (reference sequence). As DNA, the CDR3 is TGTGCCAGTAGTCTCAGGGGGCCAGACACTGAAGCTTTCTTT. It encodes CASSLRGPDTEAFF. The full variable domain, with the rest looked up from reference TRBV19 and TRBJ1-1, is DGGITQSPKYLFRKEGQNVTLSCEQNLNHDAMYWYRQDPGQGLRLIYYSQIVNDFQKGDIAEGYSVSREKKESFPLTVTSAQKNPTAFYLCASSLRGPDTEAFFGQGTRLTVV.

CDR3 loop: CASSLLAGGDQETQYF. CDR3 nucleotide sequence: TGTGCCAGCAGTTTACTAGCGGGAGGGGACCAAGAGACCCAGTACTTC. V is TRBV27 and J is TRBJ2-5; the match to TRBD2 covers 12 bases. The CDR3 runs 16 residues. CDR1 is MNHEY, CDR2 SMNVEV, per germline (reference sequence). V was clipped by 2 bases and J by 0 bases; unmatched bases: 1.

The J gene is TRBJ1-1, the V gene TRBV6-5, with 7 bases identical to TRBD1. This CDR3 has 15 residues. V shed 8 bases and J 4 bases; nucleotides not matched to a gene: 13. Germline V gene data show CDR1 as MNHEY and CDR2 as SVGAGI. The CDR3 is CASLEGGAGTTEAFF. The CDR3 nucleotides are TGTGCCAGCTTGGAAGGGGGCGCGGGGACCACTGAAGCTTTCTTT.

This clone was counted once. The chain combines TRBV2 with TRBJ1-1, with TRBD1 matching over 7 bases. Unmatched junction bases numbered 16, after V lost 2 bases and J lost 4 bases. Germline CDR1 is SNHLY and CDR2 is FYNNEI. The CDR3 contains 18 residues. DNA of the CDR3: TGTGCCAGCAGTGAAAACCACATACAGACAGGGTATGGCACTGAAGCTTTCTTT. This translates into CASSENHIQTGYGTEAFF.

This CDR3 reads CASSLLPRGSIMDTQYF. CDR3 in DNA: TGTGCCAGTAGCCTCCTGCCCCGGGGGTCGATTATGGATACGCAGTATTTT. V usage is TRBV19 and J usage is TRBJ2-3; possible D gene TRBD2, 6 bases. CDR1 and CDR2 from the germline V gene are LNHDA and SQIVND (reference sequence). V lost 6 bases to trimming and J lost 6 bases, with 25 bases between them. This CDR3 contains 17 residues.

The rearrangement joins TRBV28 to TRBJ1-5; 9 bases match TRBD1. The CDR3 covers 18 residues. Trimming cost V 4 bases and J 0 bases; bases outside gene matches: 10. Germline V gives CDR1 MDHEN, CDR2 SYDVKM. CDR3 nucleotides: TGTGCCAGCAGTTCAACAGGGGGCGGGGGTTATAGCAATCAGCCCCAGCATTTT. Amino acid sequence: CASSSTGGGGYSNQPQHF. Variable domain in full (rest from reference TRBV28 and TRBJ1-5): DVKVTQSSRYLVKRTGEKVFLECVQDMDHENMFWYRQDPGLGLRLIYFSYDVKMKEKGDIPEGYSVSREKKERFSLILESASTNQTSMYLCASSSTGGGGYSNQPQHFGDGTRLSIL.

The CDR3 region is CASSPPTGRSGNTIYF. For the CDR3, the DNA is TGTGCCAGCAGCCCGCCGACAGGGAGATCTGGAAACACCATATATTTT. V usage is TRBV5-5 and J usage is TRBJ1-3, with 7 nucleotides matching TRBD1. The CDR3 spans 16 residues. V trimming: 4 bases; J trimming: 1 base; junction bases outside the gene matches: 8. Germline values: CDR1 SGHKS, CDR2 YYEKEE (reference sequence). The variable domain in full, completed from reference TRBV5-5 and TRBJ1-3, reads DAGVTQSPTHLIKTRGQQVTLRCSPISGHKSVSWYQQVLGQGPQFIFQYYEKEERGRGNFPDRFSARQFPNYSSELNVNALLLGDSALYLCASSPPTGRSGNTIYFGEGSWLTVV.

The CDR3 DNA sequence: TGTGCCAGCAGCCTCAAGCCCTACAATGAGCAGTTCTTC. This encodes CASSLKPYNEQFF. The chain carries TRBV6-2 or TRBV6-3 and TRBJ2-1, with D unresolved. V shed 6 bases and J shed 2 bases, with 8 bases lying between them. The CDR3 loop spans 13 amino acids. Germline lookup yields CDR1 MNHEY and CDR2 SVGEGT.

This sequence joins TRBV15 and TRBJ1-5, with TRBD1 as a possible D gene (6 bases). The germline V gene has CDR1 LNHNV and CDR2 YYDKDF (reference sequence). The V and J ends lost 1 base and 6 bases respectively, with 16 bases between them. CDR3 length: 16 amino acids. This CDR3 is CATSRGGGGALQPQHF. CDR3 bases: TGTGCCACCAGCAGAGGTGGCGGGGGGGCACTTCAGCCCCAGCATTTT.

A single count supports this clone. The rearrangement joins TRBV5-5 to TRBJ2-1; TRBD2 aligns across 10 bases. The V segment lost 4 bases and the J segment 9 bases; nucleotides outside the gene matches: 13. The germline V gene encodes CDR1 SGHKS and CDR2 YYEKEE (reference sequence). This CDR3 is 16 amino acids long. CDR3 in DNA: TGTGCCAGCAGCAGGCGCCCCGGGACTAGCGTTCCTGAGCAGTTCTTC. Amino acids: CASSRRPGTSVPEQFF.

The rearrangement links TRBV19 to TRBJ2-7, with 13 nucleotides matching TRBD2. CDR3 length: 16 residues. CDR1 is LNHDA, CDR2 SQIVND, per germline (reference sequence). V lost 5 bases and J lost 7; bases outside the gene matches: 11. The CDR3 DNA reads as TGTGCCAGTAGTCCCACCGGACTAGCGGGAGTAGGGGAGCAGTACTTC. The encoded protein is CASSPTGLAGVGEQYF. Using reference TRBV19 and TRBJ2-7 for the parts outside the CDR3, the full variable domain is DGGITQSPKYLFRKEGQNVTLSCEQNLNHDAMYWYRQDPGQGLRLIYYSQIVNDFQKGDIAEGYSVSREKKESFPLTVTSAQKNPTAFYLCASSPTGLAGVGEQYFGPGTRLTVT.

The chain uses TRBV11-3 and TRBJ2-1; D may be TRBD2 (5 bases). This CDR3 is built from 16 residues. V gave up 5 bases and J gave up 0 bases, with 14 bases separating them. Germline assignment: CDR1 SGHNT and CDR2 YENEEA. This CDR3 reads CASSPTGSSSYNEQFF. Here the CDR3 DNA reads TGTGCCAGCAGCCCGACGGGGAGTTCCTCCTACAATGAGCAGTTCTTC.

This sequence joins TRBV28 and TRBJ2-1; TRBD1 matches at 9 bases. The junction had 11 bases not matched to a gene; V was cut back by 4 bases and J by 1 base. CDR3 size: 18 residues. Germline-derived CDR1 and CDR2 are MDHEN and SYDVKM. The CDR3 region is CASSSVWDRAASYNEQFF. DNA of the CDR3: TGTGCCAGCAGTTCAGTTTGGGACAGGGCTGCTTCCTACAATGAGCAGTTCTTC.

In its sample, this clone was seen a few times. This chain joins TRBV6-6 and TRBJ1-3; D unclear. V was pared by 6 bases and J by 0 bases, with 12 bases between. Germline V lookup: CDR1 MNHNY, CDR2 SVGAGI (reference sequence). The CDR3 spans 15 residues. The CDR3 loop reads CASSQFSLSGNTIYF. For the CDR3, the DNA is TGTGCCAGCAGCCAGTTTTCGCTCTCTGGAAACACCATATATTTT.

The V gene is TRBV6-5, the J gene TRBJ2-1; weak D call: TRBD2 (6 bases). The CDR3 consists of 15 residues. Deletions cut 4 bases from V and 5 bases from J, with 15 bases between. The germline V gene has CDR1 MNHEY and CDR2 SVGAGI. This CDR3 is CASSSLSPGDNEQFF. As DNA, the CDR3 is TGTGCCAGCAGTTCCCTGAGCCCGGGGGACAATGAGCAGTTCTTC.

The count of this clone is one. This chain connects TRBV2 to TRBJ2-3, with 15 nucleotides matching TRBD2. This CDR3 is built from 16 residues. The V segment lost 3 bases and the J segment 4 bases; nucleotides outside the gene matches: 2. Germline values: CDR1 SNHLY, CDR2 FYNNEI. The chain's CDR3 is CASSDGTSGRSDTQYF. Here the CDR3 DNA reads TGTGCCAGCAGTGACGGGACTAGCGGGAGGTCAGATACGCAGTATTTT. Full variable domain (rest looked up from reference TRBV2 and TRBJ2-3): EPEVTQTPSHQVTQMGQEVILRCVPISNHLYFYWYRQILGQKVEFLVSFYNNEISEKSEIFDDQFSVERPDGSNFTLKIRSTKLEDSAMYFCASSDGTSGRSDTQYFGPGTRLTVL.

This clone was picked up a small number of times. The V call is TRBV2, the J call TRBJ1-4, with D possibly TRBD1 on 6 matching bases. The CDR3 is 14 residues long. Trimming removed 3 bases at V and 5 bases at J, with 10 bases between. CDR1 and CDR2 (germline): SNHLY, FYNNEI. The CDR3 protein is CASSDGQGNEKLFF. The CDR3 DNA sequence: TGTGCCAGCAGTGATGGTCAGGGGAATGAAAAACTGTTTTTT.